Listed here is a single T cell receptor beta chain. No antigen is known for it. This record belongs to a study of cytomegalovirus exposure and HLA in healthy donors. About the study: HLA-typed donors were the source of about 85 million unique TCRs held in an early data release. Findings and caveats of the study: The study listed 150 to 200 cytomegalovirus-associated TCR beta chains.

The length of the CDR3 is 14 residues. V was shortened by 10 bases and J by 4 bases, with 19 bases between the two germline ends. Germline V gives CDR1 MDHEN, CDR2 SYDVKM. The PCR employed 60 Vbeta primers together with 13 Jbeta primers. Original methodology: Later analysis identified approximately 80 million unique TCR beta chains, 9 million to 13 million shared. Profiling relied on immunoSEQ multiplex PCR, and the TCRdb table lists in-frame clones only, not all of them. V, J and clone size derive from that table, while D and trimming were established from the DNA sequence. The sample yields roughly 120,000 clones, roughly 70% seen once.

The sample was PBMCs. This TCR was recovered from a woman in her twenties or thirties in good health and CMV-seronegative. The chain links TRBV28 to TRBJ1-2; D perhaps matches TRBD1 (6 bases). The chain's CDR3 is CATSHRAMTYGYTF. The CDR3 DNA sequence: TGTGCCACCTCCCACAGGGCCATGACCTATGGCTACACCTTC.